This T cell receptor beta chain was sequenced for a study of OX40 agonist ivuxolimab in advanced cancers. On the study more broadly: The eligibility criteria allowed prior anti-PD-1, anti-PD-L1 or anti-CTLA-4 therapy, and about 40% had some.

At baseline, cycle 4 day 1, and cycle 7 day 1, blood was sampled. Libraries were prepared by immunoSEQ multiplex PCR; TCRdb keeps only in-frame clonotypes and omits some of them. This sample has about 59,000 clones, with approximately 84% found just once. Looked up from germline, CDR1 is MGHRA and CDR2 is YSYEKL. The CDR3 spans 13 residues. V gave up 1 base and J gave up 6 bases, with 9 bases separating them. This clone was picked up one time. The sequencing here drew on CD4+ or CD8+ T cells sorted from blood, taken in a trial of the OX40 agonist ivuxolimab. This TCR was sampled from an adult with an advanced solid tumor such as melanoma, head and neck, liver or kidney cancer. The chain recombines TRBV4-1 with TRBJ1-2, with D unresolved. The CDR3 loop reads CASSQAFRHGYTF. CDR3 nucleotide sequence: TGCGCCAGCAGCCAAGCCTTCCGTCATGGCTACACCTTC.